The present T cell receptor beta chain was sequenced within a study of regulatory T cells in long-lasting Graves disease. HTBI primers from iRepertoire and Arm-PCR of CDR3 regions yielded the TCR beta libraries. Using its own MiXCR run on the multiplex PCR reads, TCRdb lists one record per CDR3 protein. The data contain 450,000 to 650,000 distinct CDR3 sequences, about 16% of them singletons. This clonotype has only a few counts. The time point was: newly diagnosed GD, antithyroid drugs for less than 3 months. Extracted RNA from PBMCs served as the source of the TCR library. CDR3 length: 15 amino acids. Trimming left V 4 bases short and J 0 bases short, with 12 bases between. Germline V lookup: CDR1 LNHDA, CDR2 SQIVND (reference sequence). Separately, the same data were catalogued under a study of T cells in Graves' hyperthyroidism and ophthalmopathy.

The receptor was isolated from a woman aged 40 to 65 with Graves disease. The sample here was peripheral blood mononuclear cells (PBMCs), taken at new diagnosis, from a patient treated with antithyroid drugs. J is TRBJ1-2 and V is TRBV19; D is uncertain. The CDR3 DNA reads TGTGCCAGTAGTACCCCGGACTCAGCTAACTATGGCTACACCTTC. It specifies CASSTPDSANYGYTF. The complete variable domain, with remaining parts taken from reference TRBV19 and TRBJ1-2, reads DGGITQSPKYLFRKEGQNVTLSCEQNLNHDAMYWYRQDPGQGLRLIYYSQIVNDFQKGDIAEGYSVSREKKESFPLTVTSAQKNPTAFYLCASSTPDSANYGYTFGSGTRLTVV.